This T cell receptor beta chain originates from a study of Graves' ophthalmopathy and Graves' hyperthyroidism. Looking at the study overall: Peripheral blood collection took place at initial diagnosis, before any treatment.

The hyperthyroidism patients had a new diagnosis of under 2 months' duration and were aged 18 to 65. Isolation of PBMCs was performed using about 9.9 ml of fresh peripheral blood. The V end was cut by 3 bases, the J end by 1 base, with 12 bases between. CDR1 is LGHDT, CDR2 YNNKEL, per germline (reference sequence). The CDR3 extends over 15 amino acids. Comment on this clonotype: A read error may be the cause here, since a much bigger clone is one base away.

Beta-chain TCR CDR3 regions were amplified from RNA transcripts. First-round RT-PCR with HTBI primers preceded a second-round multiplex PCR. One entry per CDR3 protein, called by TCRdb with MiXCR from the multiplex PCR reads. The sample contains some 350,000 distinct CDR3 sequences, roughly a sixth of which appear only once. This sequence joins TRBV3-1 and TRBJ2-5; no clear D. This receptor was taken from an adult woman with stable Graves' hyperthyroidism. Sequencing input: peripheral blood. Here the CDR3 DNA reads TGTGCCAGCAGCCATCCTTCTATCGGCCAAGAGACCCAGTACTTC. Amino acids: CASSHPSIGQETQYF.